This T cell receptor beta chain was sequenced for a study of shared clonotypes between healthy human individuals. Study as a whole: Per donor, three plates held CD4 naive cells, three held CD4 memory, two held CD8 naive and one held CD8 memory.

The assay was carried out at the deep level. Sorted-subset replicate PCR reactions contained roughly 200 ng DNA, corresponding to tens of thousands of T cell genomes. Clones were read by immunoSEQ multiplex PCR, and TCRdb kept only the in-frame ones, dropping some. Counted here are around 2.1 million clones, just over 90% occurring once; the ten biggest clones make up more than 1.5%. General study points: The naive CD4 repertoires of a handful of donors were compared, and about 5% of clonotypes were shared.

Terminally differentiated effector memory CD45RA+ cells were excluded by CCR7 positive selection of CD45RO-negative cells. With regard to this clone: Its antigen is currently unknown.

Germline values: CDR1 MNHEY, CDR2 SVGAGI. The CDR3 spans 15 residues. V lost 0 bases and J 2 bases, leaving 10 bases between the germline ends. The TCR was taken from a man aged 18 to 35 in good health. Some clones in this sample may be carry-over from other donors' samples. The sample taken for sequencing was naive CD8+ T cells from PBMCs. The V call is TRBV6-5, the J call TRBJ1-2; D gene uncertain. The CDR3 sequence: CASSYSTPQNYGYTF. The CDR3 coding sequence is TGTGCCAGCAGTTACTCGACTCCCCAAAACTATGGCTACACCTTC.